This TCR beta chain is from a study of cytomegalovirus exposure and HLA in healthy donors. This clone was picked up one time. Antigen specificity is unknown. CDR3 length: 12 amino acids. Germline V CDR1 and CDR2: SGHKS, YYEKEE (reference sequence). Trimming removed 3 bases from V and 7 bases from J, with 10 bases in between. A multiplex PCR was run with 60 Vbeta primers and 13 Jbeta primers. This table comes from immunoSEQ multiplex PCR, and its TCRdb copy is limited to in-frame clones, with some not included. This repertoire shows roughly 120,000 clones, about 9.4% found once; its top ten account for approximately 6%. Study findings and constraints: Confirmation was obtained in vitro that a few CMV-associated chains are specific for CMV antigens.

The material sequenced was PBMCs. The chain is built from TRBV5-5 and TRBJ1-1; D is possibly TRBD1 (5 bases). The sequence derives from a woman aged 40 to 49 in good health and CMV-seropositive. The CDR3 DNA follows: TGTGCCAGCAGCTCGGGGGGTGTTGAAGCTTTCTTT. Translated: CASSSGGVEAFF.